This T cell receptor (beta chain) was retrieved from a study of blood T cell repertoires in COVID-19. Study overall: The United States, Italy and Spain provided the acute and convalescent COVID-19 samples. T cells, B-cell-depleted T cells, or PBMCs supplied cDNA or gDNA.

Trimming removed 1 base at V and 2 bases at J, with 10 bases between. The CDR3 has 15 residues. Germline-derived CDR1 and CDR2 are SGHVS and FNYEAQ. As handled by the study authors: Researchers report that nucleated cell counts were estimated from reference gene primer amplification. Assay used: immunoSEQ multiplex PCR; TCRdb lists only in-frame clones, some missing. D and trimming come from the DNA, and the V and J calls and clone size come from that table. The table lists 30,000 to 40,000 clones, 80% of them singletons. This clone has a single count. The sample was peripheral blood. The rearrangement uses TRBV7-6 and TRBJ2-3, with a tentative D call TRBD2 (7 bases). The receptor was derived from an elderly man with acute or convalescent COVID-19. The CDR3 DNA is TGTGCCAGCAGCTTAGGCGGGGGCCACACAGATACGCAGTATTTT. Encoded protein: CASSLGGGHTDTQYF. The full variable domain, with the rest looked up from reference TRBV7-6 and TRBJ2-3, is GAGVSQSPRYKVTKRGQDVALRCDPISGHVSLYWYRQALGQGPEFLTYFNYEAQQDKSGLPNDRFSAERPEGSISTLTIQRTEQRDSAMYRCASSLGGGHTDTQYFGPGTRLTVL.